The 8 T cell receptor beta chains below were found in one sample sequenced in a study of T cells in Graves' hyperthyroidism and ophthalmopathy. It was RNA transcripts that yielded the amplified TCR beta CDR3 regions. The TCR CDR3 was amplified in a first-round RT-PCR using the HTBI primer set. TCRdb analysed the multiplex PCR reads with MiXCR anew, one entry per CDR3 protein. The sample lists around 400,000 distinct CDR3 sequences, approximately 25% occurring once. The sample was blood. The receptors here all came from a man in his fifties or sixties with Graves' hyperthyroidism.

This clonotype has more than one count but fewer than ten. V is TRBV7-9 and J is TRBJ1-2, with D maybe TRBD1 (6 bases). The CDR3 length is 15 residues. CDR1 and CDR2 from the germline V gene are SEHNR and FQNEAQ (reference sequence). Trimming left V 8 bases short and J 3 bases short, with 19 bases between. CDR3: CASETGSDIYYGYTF. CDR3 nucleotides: TGTGCCAGCGAGACAGGTTCCGATATCTACTATGGCTACACCTTC.

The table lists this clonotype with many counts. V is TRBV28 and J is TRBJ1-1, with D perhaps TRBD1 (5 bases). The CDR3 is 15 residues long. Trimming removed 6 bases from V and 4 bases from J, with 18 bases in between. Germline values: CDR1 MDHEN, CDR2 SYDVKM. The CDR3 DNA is TGTGCCAGCAGGAGCAGGGCGACGTGGAGCACTGAAGCTTTCTTT. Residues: CASRSRATWSTEAFF.

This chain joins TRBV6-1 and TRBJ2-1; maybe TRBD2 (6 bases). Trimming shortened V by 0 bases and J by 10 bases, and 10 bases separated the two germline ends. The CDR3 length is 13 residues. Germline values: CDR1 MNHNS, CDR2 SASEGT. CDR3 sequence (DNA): TGTGCCAGCAGTGAAGCGCGGGGTTGGGAGCAGTTCTTC. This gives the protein CASSEARGWEQFF.

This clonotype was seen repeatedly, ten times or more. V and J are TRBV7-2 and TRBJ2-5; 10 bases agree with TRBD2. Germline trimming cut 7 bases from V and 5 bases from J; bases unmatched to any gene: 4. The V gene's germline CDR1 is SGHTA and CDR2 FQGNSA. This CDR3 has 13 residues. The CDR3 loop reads CASTLAGVETQYF. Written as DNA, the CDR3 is TGTGCCAGCACTCTAGCGGGAGTGGAGACCCAGTACTTC.

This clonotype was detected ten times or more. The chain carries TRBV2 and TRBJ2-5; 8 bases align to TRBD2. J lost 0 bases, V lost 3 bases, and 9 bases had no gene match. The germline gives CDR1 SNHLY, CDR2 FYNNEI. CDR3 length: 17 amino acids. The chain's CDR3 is CASSEGFLSGNQETQYF. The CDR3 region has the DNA TGTGCCAGCAGTGAGGGTTTTCTTAGCGGGAACCAAGAGACCCAGTACTTC.

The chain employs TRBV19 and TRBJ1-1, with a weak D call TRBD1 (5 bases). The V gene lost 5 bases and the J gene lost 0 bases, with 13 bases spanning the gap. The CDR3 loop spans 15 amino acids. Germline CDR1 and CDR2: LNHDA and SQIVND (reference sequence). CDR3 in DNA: TGTGCCAGTAGTGACCCCGGGACTTTGAACACTGAAGCTTTCTTT. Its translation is CASSDPGTLNTEAFF.

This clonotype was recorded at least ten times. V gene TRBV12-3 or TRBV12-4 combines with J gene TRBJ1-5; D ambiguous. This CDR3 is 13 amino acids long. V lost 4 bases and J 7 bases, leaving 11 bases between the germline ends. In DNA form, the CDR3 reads TGTGCCAGCAGTTGGATGATTGACCAGCCCCAGCATTTT. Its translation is CASSWMIDQPQHF.

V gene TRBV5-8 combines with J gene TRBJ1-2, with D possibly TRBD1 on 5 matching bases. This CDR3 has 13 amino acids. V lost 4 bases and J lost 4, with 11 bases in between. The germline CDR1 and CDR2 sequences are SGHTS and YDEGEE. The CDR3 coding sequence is TGTGCCAGCAGCCGGAGGGGTTCCTATGGCTACACCTTC. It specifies CASSRRGSYGYTF.